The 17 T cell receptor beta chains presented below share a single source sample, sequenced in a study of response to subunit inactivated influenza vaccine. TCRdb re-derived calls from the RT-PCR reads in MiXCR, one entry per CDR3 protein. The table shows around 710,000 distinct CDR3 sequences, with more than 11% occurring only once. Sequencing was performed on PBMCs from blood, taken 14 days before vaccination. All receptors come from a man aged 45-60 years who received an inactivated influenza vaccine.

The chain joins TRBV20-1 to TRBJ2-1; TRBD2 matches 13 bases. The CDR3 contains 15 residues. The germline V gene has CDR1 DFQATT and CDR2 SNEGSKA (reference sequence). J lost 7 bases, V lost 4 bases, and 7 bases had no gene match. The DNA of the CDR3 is TGCAGTGCTAATCCCGGGACTAGCGGGATTAATGAGCAGTTCTTC. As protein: CSANPGTSGINEQFF.

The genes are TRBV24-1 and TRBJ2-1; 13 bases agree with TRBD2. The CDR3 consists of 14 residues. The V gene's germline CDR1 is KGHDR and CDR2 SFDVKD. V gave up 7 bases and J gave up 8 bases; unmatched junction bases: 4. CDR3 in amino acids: CATRGTSGVYEQFF. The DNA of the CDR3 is TGTGCCACCAGGGGGACTAGCGGGGTCTATGAGCAGTTCTTC.

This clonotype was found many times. CDR3 amino acids: CASRPTRDNAYEQYF. For the CDR3, the DNA is TGTGCCAGCAGACCAACCCGGGACAACGCCTACGAGCAGTACTTC. This chain links TRBV7-8 with TRBJ2-7; D may be TRBD1 (6 bases). V lost 6 bases to trimming and J lost 2 bases, with 17 bases between them. Per germline, CDR1 SGHVS and CDR2 FQNEAQ. This CDR3 has 15 residues.

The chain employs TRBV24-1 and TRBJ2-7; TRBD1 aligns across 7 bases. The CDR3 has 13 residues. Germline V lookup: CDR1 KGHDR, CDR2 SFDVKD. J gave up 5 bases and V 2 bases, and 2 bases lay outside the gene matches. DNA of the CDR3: TGTGCCACCAGTGATTACACAGGGGACGAGCAGTACTTC. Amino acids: CATSDYTGDEQYF.

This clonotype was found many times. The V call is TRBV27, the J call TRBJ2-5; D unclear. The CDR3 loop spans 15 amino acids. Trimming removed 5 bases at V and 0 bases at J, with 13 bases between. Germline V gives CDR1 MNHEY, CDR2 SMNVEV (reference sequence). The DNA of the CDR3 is TGTGCCAGCAGTCCACAGATAGCAGACCAAGAGACCCAGTACTTC. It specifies CASSPQIADQETQYF.

The CDR3 loop reads CASRDPGVGYGYTF. Here the CDR3 DNA reads TGTGCCAGCAGAGACCCAGGGGTGGGCTATGGCTACACCTTC. V usage is TRBV7-2 and J usage is TRBJ1-2, with TRBD1 as a possible D gene (6 bases). Deletions cut 6 bases from V and 4 bases from J, with 15 bases between. The CDR3 is made up of 14 amino acids. The germline CDR1 and CDR2 sequences are SGHTA and FQGNSA. The variable domain in full, with the rest retrieved from reference TRBV7-2 and TRBJ1-2, is GAGVSQSPSNKVTEKGKDVELRCDPISGHTALYWYRQSLGQGLEFLIYFQGNSAPDKSGLPSDRFSAERTGGSVSTLTIQRTQQEDSAVYLCASRDPGVGYGYTFGSGTRLTVV.

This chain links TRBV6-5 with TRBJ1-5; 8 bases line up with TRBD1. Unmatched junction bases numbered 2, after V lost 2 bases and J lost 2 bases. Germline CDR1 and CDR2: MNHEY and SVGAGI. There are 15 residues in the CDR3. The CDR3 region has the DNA TGTGCCAGCAGTTACCTGGGACAGGGCAATCAGCCCCAGCATTTT. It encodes CASSYLGQGNQPQHF.

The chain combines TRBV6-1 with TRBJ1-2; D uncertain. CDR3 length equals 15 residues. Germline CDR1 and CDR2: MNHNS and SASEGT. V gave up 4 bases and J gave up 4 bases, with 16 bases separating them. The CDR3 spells CASSADILASYGYTF. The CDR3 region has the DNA TGTGCCAGCAGTGCCGACATCCTGGCGAGCTATGGCTACACCTTC.

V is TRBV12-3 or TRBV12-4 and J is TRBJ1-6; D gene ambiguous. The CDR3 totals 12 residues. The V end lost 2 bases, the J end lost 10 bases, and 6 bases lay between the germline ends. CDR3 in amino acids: CASSLKGSPLHF. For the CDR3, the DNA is TGTGCCAGCAGTTTAAAAGGGTCACCCCTCCACTTT.

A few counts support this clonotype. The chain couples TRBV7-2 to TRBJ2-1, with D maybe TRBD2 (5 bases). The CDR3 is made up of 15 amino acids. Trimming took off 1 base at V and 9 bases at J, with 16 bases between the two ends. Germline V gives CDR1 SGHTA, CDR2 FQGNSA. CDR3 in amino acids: CASSLVGLVRSEQFF. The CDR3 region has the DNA TGTGCCAGCAGCTTAGTTGGACTGGTTCGAAGTGAGCAGTTCTTC.

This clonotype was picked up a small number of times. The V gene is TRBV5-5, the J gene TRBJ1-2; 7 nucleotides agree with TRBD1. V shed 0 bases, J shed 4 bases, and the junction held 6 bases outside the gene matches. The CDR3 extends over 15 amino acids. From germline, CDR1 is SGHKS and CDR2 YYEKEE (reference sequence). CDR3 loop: CASSLGQGSFYGYTF. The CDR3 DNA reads TGTGCCAGCAGCTTGGGACAGGGAAGCTTCTATGGCTACACCTTC.

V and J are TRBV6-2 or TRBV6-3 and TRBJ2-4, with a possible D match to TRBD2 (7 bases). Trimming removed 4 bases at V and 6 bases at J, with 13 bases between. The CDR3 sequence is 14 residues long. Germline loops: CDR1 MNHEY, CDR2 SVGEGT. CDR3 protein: CASSLGGRRNIQYF. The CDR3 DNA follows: TGTGCCAGCAGTTTGGGGGGGCGCCGAAACATTCAGTACTTC.

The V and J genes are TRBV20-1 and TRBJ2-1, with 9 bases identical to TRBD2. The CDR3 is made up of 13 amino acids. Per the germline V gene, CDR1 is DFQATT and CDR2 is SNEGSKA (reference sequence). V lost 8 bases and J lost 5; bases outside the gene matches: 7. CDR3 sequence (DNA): TGCAGTTCTACAATAGCGGGGGACAATGAGCAGTTCTTC. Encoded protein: CSSTIAGDNEQFF.

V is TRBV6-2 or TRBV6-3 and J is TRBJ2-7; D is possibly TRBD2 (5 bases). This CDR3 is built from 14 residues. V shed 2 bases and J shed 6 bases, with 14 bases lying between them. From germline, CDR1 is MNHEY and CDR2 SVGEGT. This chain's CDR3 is CASSYDGVALEQYF. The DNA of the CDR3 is TGTGCCAGCAGTTACGACGGGGTAGCTCTCGAGCAGTACTTC.

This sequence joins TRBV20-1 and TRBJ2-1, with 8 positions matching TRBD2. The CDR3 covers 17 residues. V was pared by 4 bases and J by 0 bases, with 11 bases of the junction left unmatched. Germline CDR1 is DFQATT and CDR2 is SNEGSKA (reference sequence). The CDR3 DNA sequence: TGCAGTGCTACATCCCCTAGCGGGCAGAGCTCCTACAATGAGCAGTTCTTC. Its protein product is CSATSPSGQSSYNEQFF.

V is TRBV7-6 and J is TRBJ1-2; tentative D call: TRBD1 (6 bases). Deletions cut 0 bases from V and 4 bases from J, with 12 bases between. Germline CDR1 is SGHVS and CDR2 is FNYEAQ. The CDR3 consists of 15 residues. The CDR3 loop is CASSLAGGLGYGYTF. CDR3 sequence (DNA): TGTGCCAGCAGCTTAGCGGGGGGGCTAGGCTATGGCTACACCTTC.

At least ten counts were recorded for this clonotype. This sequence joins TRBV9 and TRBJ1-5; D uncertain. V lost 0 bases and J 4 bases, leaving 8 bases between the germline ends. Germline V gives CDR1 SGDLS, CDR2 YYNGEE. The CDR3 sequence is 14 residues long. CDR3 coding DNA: TGTGCCAGCAGCGTAGATGGCGGGAATCAGCCCCAGCATTTT. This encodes CASSVDGGNQPQHF.